A single sample is the source of the 9 T cell receptor beta chains below, sequenced in a study of blood T cell repertoires in COVID-19. Data came from immunoSEQ multiplex PCR; TCRdb stores just in-frame clones and leaves some out. This sample has hundreds of thousands of clones, with 88% found just once. The sequenced material came from peripheral blood. These receptors all come from a woman in her thirties who had recovered from COVID-19.

The CDR3 DNA sequence: TGTGCCACCAAGGCGGATTCCTCCTACGAGCAGTACTTC. Translated, it gives CATKADSSYEQYF. This chain links TRBV15 with TRBJ2-7; D ambiguous. This CDR3 is 13 amino acids long. V was shortened by 7 bases and J by 0 bases, with 10 bases between the two germline ends. Germline CDR1 LNHNV, CDR2 YYDKDF (reference sequence).

The CDR3 region is CSVETGGDTQYF. CDR3 DNA: TGCAGCGTGGAAACAGGTGGGGATACGCAGTATTTT. The chain joins TRBV29-1 to TRBJ2-3; TRBD1 might be the D (5 bases). Trimming left V 6 bases short and J 6 bases short, with 13 bases between. The CDR3 runs 12 residues. CDR1 and CDR2 from the germline V gene are SQVTM and ANQGSEA.

The V and J genes are TRBV5-1 and TRBJ1-1, with TRBD1 matching 8 bases. The germline CDR1 and CDR2 sequences are SGHRS and YFSETQ. V lost 1 base and J lost 3; bases outside the gene matches: 5. The length of the CDR3 is 15 residues. The chain's CDR3 is CASSLLPTGDTEAFF. The CDR3 nucleotides are TGCGCCAGCAGCTTGTTACCGACAGGGGACACTGAAGCTTTCTTT.

The J gene is TRBJ2-5, the V gene TRBV2; 7 bases are shared with TRBD1. The CDR3 is 14 residues long. J lost 4 bases, V lost 3 bases, and 5 bases had no gene match. CDR1 and CDR2 from the germline V gene are SNHLY and FYNNEI. In DNA, the CDR3 is TGTGCCAGCAGTGAGACGACAGGGTTAGAGACCCAGTACTTC. This sequence encodes CASSETTGLETQYF. Full variable domain (missing parts from reference TRBV2 and TRBJ2-5): EPEVTQTPSHQVTQMGQEVILRCVPISNHLYFYWYRQILGQKVEFLVSFYNNEISEKSEIFDDQFSVERPDGSNFTLKIRSTKLEDSAMYFCASSETTGLETQYFGPGTRLLVL.

The chain combines TRBV5-4 with TRBJ1-2; weak D call: TRBD1 (5 bases). Germline values: CDR1 SGHNT, CDR2 YYREEE (reference sequence). The CDR3 runs to 14 residues. The V end lost 0 bases, the J end lost 2 bases, and 8 bases lay between the germline ends. The DNA for the CDR3 is TGTGCCAGCAGCTTGGATGGGGGGAACTATGGCTACACCTTC. Its protein is CASSLDGGNYGYTF.

The V gene is TRBV7-8, the J gene TRBJ2-7, with 10 bases matching TRBD2. With 8 bases clipped from V and 5 bases from J, the junction kept 9 bases outside the gene matches. The CDR3 is 14 amino acids. Germline CDR1 is SGHVS and CDR2 is FQNEAQ. In DNA, the CDR3 is TGTGCCAGCGGACGGGCTAGCGGGGGCCACGAGCAGTACTTC. It is translated as CASGRASGGHEQYF.

This rearrangement joins TRBV10-3 to TRBJ2-7, with D possibly being TRBD1 (6 bases). V was shortened by 4 bases and J by 4 bases, with 17 bases between the two germline ends. Germline lookup yields CDR1 ENHRY and CDR2 SYGVKD. The CDR3 spans 15 residues. CDR3 amino acids: CAISASPDSSYEQYF. CDR3 bases: TGTGCCATCAGTGCTTCCCCGGACAGCAGTTACGAGCAGTACTTC.

The chain links TRBV28 to TRBJ1-1; D perhaps matches TRBD1 (6 bases). The CDR3 is 11 residues long. V gave up 6 bases and J gave up 10 bases, with 12 bases separating them. CDR1 and CDR2 from the germline V gene are MDHEN and SYDVKM. CDR3 region: CASRDSAGAFF. For the CDR3, the DNA is TGTGCCAGCAGGGACAGCGCAGGAGCTTTCTTT.

The chain joins TRBV10-3 to TRBJ2-7; 8 bases map to TRBD2. CDR3 length equals 15 residues. The V and J ends lost 0 bases and 2 bases, in that order; junction bases with no gene match: 3. The germline V gene encodes CDR1 ENHRY and CDR2 SYGVKD. The DNA for the CDR3 is TGTGCCATCAGTGAGTCTTCGCGGGGGGCCTACGAGCAGTACTTC. Its protein product is CAISESSRGAYEQYF.